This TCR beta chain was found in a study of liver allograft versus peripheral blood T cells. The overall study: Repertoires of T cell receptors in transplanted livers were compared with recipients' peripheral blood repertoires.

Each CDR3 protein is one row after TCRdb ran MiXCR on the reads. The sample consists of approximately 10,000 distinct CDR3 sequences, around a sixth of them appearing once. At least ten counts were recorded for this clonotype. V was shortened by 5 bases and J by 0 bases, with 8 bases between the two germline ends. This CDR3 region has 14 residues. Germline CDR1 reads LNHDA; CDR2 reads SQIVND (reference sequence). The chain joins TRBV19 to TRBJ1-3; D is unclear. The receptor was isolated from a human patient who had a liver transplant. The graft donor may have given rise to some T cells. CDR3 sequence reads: CASSSTASGNTIYF. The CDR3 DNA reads TGTGCCAGTAGTTCGACGGCCTCTGGAAACACCATATATTTT. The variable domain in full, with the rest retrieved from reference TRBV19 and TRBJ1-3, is DGGITQSPKYLFRKEGQNVTLSCEQNLNHDAMYWYRQDPGQGLRLIYYSQIVNDFQKGDIAEGYSVSREKKESFPLTVTSAQKNPTAFYLCASSSTASGNTIYFGEGSWLTVV.